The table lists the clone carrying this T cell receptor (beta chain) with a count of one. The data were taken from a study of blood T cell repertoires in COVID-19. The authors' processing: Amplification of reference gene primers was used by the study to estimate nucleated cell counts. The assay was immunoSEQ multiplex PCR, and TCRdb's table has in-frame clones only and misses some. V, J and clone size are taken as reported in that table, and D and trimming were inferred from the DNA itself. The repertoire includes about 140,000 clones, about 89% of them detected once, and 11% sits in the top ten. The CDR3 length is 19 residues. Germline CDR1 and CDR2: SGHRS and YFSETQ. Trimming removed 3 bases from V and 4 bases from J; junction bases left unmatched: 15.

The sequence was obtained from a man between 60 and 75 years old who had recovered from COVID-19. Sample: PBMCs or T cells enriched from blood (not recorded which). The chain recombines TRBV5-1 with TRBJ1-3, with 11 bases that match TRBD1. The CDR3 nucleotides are TGCGCCAGCAGCTCAGGACAGGGGGCAGTCGCAGCTCTAGGAAACACCATATATTTT. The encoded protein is CASSSGQGAVAALGNTIYF.